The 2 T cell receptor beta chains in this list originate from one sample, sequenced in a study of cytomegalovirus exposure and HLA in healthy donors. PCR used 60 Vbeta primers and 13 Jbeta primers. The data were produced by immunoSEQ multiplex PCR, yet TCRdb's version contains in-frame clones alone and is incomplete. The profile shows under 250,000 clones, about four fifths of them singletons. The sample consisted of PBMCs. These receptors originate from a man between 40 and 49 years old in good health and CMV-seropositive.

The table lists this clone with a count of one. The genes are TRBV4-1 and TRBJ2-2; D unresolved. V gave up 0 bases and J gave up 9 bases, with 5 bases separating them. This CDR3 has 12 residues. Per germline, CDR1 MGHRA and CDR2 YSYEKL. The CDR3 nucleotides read TGCGCCAGCAGCCAAGATCAATGGGAGCTGTTTTTT. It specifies CASSQDQWELFF.

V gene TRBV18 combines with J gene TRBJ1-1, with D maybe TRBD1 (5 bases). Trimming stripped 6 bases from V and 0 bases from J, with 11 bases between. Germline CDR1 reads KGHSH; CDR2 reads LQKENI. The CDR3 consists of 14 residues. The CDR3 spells CASSQDNLNTEAFF. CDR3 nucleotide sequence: TGTGCCAGCTCGCAGGACAATTTGAACACTGAAGCTTTCTTT.